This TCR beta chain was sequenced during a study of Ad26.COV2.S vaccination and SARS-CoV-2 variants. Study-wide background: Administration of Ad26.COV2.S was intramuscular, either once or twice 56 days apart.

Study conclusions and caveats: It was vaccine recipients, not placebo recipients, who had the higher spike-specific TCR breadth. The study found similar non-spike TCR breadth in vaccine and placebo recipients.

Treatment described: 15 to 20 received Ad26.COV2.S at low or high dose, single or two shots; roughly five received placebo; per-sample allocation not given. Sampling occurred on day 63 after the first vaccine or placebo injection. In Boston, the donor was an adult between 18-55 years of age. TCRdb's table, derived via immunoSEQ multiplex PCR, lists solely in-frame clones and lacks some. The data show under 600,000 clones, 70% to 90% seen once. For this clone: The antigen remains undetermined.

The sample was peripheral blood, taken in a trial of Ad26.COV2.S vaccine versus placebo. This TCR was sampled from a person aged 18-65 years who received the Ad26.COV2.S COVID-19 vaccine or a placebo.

The CDR3: CASSLVLEQETQYF. The CDR3, as DNA: TGTGCCAGCAGCTTAGTACTAGAGCAAGAGACCCAGTACTTC. The chain employs TRBV11-2 and TRBJ2-5; D is perhaps TRBD2 (5 bases). Germline V lookup: CDR1 SGHAT, CDR2 FQNNGV. The V gene lost 1 base and the J gene lost 2 bases, with 8 bases spanning the gap. This CDR3 spans 14 amino acids. Supplemented by reference TRBV11-2 and TRBJ2-5, the full variable domain reads EAGVAQSPRYKIIEKRQSVAFWCNPISGHATLYWYQQILGQGPKLLIQFQNNGVVDDSQLPKDRFSAERLKGVDSTLKIQPAKLEDSAVYLCASSLVLEQETQYFGPGTRLLVL.